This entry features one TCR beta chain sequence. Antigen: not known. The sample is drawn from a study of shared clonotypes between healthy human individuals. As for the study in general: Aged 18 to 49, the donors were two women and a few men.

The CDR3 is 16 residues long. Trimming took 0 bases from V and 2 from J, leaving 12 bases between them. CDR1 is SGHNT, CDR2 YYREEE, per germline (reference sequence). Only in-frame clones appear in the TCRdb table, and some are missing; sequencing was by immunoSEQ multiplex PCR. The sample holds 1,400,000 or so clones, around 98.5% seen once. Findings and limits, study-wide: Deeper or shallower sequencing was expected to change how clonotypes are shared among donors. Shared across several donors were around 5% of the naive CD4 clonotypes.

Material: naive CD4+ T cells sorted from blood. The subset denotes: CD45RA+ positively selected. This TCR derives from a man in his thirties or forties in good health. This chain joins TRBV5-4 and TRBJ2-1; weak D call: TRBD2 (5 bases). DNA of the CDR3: TGTGCCAGCAGCTTGGGGAAGCGGAGAACCTACAATGAGCAGTTCTTC. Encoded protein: CASSLGKRRTYNEQFF.